The clone carrying this T cell receptor (beta chain) was seen only once. The antigen remains undetermined. Germline V gene lookup returns CDR1 MNHNS and CDR2 SASEGT. The CDR3 has 14 amino acids. Between the trimmed V and J ends, which lost 1 base and 0 bases, there was a span of 4 bases. This record belongs to a study of T cell responses to AZD1222 COVID-19 vaccine. Study background: Investigators merged groups given second doses at roughly 4 or roughly 12 weeks. Study results and limitations: Clonal diversity may have been underestimated in mostly white British donors. Reportedly, close to half of spike-specific TCRs are directed against unmutated variant regions. When two AZD1222 doses had been given, Spike-specific TCR breadth and depth rose.

Some clones are missing from TCRdb's copy, which holds only in-frame ones; the method was immunoSEQ multiplex PCR. The sample shows about 170,000 clones, just over 90% of them seen only once. The source is an adult in good health. Sequences were derived from peripheral blood, sampled on day 0 of AZD1222 vaccination. The rearrangement links TRBV6-1 to TRBJ1-5; no clear D gene. The CDR3 sequence is CASSEVHSNQPQHF. CDR3 DNA sequence: TGTGCCAGCAGTGAAGTACATAGCAATCAGCCCCAGCATTTT.